Included here is one TCR beta chain sequence, with context. Some clones are missing from TCRdb's copy, which holds only in-frame ones; the method was immunoSEQ multiplex PCR. The profile shows some 200,000 clones, around nine tenths of them singletons. V gave up 3 bases and J gave up 4 bases, with 12 bases separating them. The CDR3 extends over 14 amino acids. Germline V gene lookup returns CDR1 KGHSH and CDR2 LQKENI. The sample comes from a study of blood T cell repertoires in COVID-19. J is TRBJ1-2 and V is TRBV18; maybe TRBD1 (6 bases). The material sequenced was peripheral blood. This receptor was obtained from a man aged 18 to 35 with active or convalescent COVID-19. CDR3: CASSPSTGFYGYTF. The CDR3 coding sequence is TGTGCCAGCTCACCGTCCACAGGGTTCTATGGCTACACCTTC.